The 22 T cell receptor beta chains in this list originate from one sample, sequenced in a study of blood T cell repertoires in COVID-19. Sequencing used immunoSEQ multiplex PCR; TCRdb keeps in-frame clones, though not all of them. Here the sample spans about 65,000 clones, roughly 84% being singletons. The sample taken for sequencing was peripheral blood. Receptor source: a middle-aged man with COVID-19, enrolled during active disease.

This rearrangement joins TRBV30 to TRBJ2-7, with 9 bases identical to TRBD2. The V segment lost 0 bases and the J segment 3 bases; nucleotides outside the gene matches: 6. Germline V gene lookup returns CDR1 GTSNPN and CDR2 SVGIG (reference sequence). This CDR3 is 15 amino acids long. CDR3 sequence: CAWSVASGKFYEQYF. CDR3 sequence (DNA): TGTGCCTGGAGTGTGGCTAGCGGGAAGTTCTACGAGCAGTACTTC.

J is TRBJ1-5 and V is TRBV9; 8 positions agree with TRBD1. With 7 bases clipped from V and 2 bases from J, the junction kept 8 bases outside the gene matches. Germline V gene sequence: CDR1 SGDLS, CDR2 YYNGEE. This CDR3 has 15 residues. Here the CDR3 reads CASGQGPRGNQPQHF. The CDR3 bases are TGTGCCAGCGGACAGGGCCCCAGGGGCAATCAGCCCCAGCATTTT.

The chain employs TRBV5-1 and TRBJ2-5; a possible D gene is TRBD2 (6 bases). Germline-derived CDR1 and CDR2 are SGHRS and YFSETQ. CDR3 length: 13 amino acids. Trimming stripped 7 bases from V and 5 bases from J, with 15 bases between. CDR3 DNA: TGCGCCAGCGGGGGGACTTTTAGGGAGACCCAGTACTTC. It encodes CASGGTFRETQYF.

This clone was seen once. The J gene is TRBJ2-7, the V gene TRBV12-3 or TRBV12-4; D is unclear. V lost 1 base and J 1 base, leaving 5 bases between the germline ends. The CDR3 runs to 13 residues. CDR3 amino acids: CASSLGISYEQYF. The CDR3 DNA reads TGTGCCAGCAGTTTAGGTATATCCTACGAGCAGTACTTC.

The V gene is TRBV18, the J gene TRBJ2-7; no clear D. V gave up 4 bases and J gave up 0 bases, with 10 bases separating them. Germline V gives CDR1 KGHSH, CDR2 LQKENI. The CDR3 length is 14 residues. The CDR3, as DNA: TGTGCCAGCTCACTAGACGACACCTCCTACGAGCAGTACTTC. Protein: CASSLDDTSYEQYF.

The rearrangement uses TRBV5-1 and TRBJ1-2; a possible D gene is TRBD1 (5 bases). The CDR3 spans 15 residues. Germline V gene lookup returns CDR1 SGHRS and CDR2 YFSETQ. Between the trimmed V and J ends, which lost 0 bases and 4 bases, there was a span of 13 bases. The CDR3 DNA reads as TGCGCCAGCAGCTTGGGGGGGGGAGTTCCCTATGGCTACACCTTC. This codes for CASSLGGGVPYGYTF.

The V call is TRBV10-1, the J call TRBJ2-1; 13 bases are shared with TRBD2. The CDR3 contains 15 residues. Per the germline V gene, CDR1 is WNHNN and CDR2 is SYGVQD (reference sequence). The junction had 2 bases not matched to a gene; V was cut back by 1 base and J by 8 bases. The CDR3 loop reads CASSELGLAGDEQFF. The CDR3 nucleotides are TGCGCCAGCAGTGAGTTAGGACTAGCGGGAGATGAGCAGTTCTTC.

The CDR3 protein is CASSPRQGFLHGYTF. Written as DNA, the CDR3 is TGTGCCAGCAGCCCGAGACAGGGTTTTCTTCATGGCTACACCTTC. The chain uses TRBV9 and TRBJ1-2; 7 bases match TRBD1. The CDR3 is made up of 15 amino acids. V shed 4 bases, J shed 6 bases, and the junction held 12 bases outside the gene matches. CDR1 and CDR2 from the germline V gene are SGDLS and YYNGEE.

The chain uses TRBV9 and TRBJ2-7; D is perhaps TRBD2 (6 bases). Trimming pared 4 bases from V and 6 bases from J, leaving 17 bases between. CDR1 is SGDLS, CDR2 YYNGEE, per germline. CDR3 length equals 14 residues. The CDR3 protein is CASSPGRQGGEQYF. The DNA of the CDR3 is TGTGCCAGCAGCCCAGGGAGGCAGGGAGGCGAGCAGTACTTC.

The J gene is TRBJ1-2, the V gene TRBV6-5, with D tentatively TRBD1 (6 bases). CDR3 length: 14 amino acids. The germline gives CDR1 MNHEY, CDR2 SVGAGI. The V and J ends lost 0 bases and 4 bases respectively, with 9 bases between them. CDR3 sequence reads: CASSYSNRAYGYTF. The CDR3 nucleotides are TGTGCCAGCAGTTACTCTAACAGGGCCTATGGCTACACCTTC.

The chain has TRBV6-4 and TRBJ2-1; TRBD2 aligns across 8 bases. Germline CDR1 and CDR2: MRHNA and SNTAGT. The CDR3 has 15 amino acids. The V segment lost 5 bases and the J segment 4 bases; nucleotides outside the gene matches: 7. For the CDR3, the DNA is TGTGCCAGCAGTCGTAGCGGGACCACTTACAATGAGCAGTTCTTC. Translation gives CASSRSGTTYNEQFF.

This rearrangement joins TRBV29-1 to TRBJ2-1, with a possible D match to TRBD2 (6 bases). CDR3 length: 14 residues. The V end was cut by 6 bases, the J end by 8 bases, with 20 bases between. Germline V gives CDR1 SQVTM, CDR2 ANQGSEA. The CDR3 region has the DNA TGCAGCGTACTGACTGGGACTGCGACCCATGAGCAGTTCTTC. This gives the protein CSVLTGTATHEQFF.

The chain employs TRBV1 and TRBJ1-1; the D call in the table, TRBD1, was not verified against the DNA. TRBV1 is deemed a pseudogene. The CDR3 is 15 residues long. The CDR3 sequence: CTSRPYRGSDTEAFF. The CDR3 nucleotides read TGCACCAGCAGACCCTACAGGGGGTCGGACACTGAAGCTTTCTTT.

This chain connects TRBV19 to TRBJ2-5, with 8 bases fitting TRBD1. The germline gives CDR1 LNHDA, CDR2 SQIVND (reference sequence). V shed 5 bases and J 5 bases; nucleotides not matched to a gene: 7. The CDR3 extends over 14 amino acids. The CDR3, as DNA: TGTGCCAGTAGTCCCGGACAGGGTGATGAGACCCAGTACTTC. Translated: CASSPGQGDETQYF.

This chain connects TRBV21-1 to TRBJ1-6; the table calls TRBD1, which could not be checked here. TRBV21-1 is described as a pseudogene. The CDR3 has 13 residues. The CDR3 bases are TGTGCCAGAGAGAAAGGGGTAAATTCACCCCTCCACTTT. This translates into CAREKGVNSPLHF.

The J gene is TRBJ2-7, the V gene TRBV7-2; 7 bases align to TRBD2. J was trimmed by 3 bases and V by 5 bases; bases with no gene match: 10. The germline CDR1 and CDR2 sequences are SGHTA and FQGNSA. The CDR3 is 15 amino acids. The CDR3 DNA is TGTGCCAGCAGCCAGCGGGGTCCTACTAGCTACGAGCAGTACTTC. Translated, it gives CASSQRGPTSYEQYF.

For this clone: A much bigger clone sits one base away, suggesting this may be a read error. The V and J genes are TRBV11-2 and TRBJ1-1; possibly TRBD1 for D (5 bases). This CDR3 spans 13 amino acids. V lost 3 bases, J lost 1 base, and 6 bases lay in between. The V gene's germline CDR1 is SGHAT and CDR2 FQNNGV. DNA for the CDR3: TGTGCCAGCAGCTTCGGACAGAACACTGAAGCTTTCTTT. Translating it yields CASSFGQNTEAFF.

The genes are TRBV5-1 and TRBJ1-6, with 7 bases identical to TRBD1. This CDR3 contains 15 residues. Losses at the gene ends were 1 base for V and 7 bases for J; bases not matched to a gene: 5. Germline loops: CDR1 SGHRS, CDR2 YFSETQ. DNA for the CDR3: TGCGCCAGCAGCTTGACGACAGGGTACAATTCACCCCTCCACTTT. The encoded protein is CASSLTTGYNSPLHF.

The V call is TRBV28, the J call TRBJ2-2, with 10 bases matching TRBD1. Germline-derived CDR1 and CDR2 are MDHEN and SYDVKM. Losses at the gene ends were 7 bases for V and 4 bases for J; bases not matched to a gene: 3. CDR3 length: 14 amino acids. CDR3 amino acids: CASTRDRGTGELFF. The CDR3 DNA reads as TGTGCCAGCACCCGGGACAGGGGCACCGGGGAGCTGTTTTTT. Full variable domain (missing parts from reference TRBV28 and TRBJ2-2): DVKVTQSSRYLVKRTGEKVFLECVQDMDHENMFWYRQDPGLGLRLIYFSYDVKMKEKGDIPEGYSVSREKKERFSLILESASTNQTSMYLCASTRDRGTGELFFGEGSRLTVL.

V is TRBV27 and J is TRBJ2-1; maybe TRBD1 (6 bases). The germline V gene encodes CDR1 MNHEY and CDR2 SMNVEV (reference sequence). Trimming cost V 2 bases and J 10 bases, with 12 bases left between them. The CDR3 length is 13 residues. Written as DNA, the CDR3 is TGTGCCAGCAGTTTAGGGGGCCAGAGCGAGCAGTTCTTC. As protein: CASSLGGQSEQFF.

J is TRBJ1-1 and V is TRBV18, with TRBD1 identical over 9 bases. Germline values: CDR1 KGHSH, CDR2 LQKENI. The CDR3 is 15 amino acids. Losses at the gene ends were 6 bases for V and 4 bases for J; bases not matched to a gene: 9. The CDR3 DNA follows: TGTGCCAGCTCTATCAAACAGGGGGCCGGCACTGAAGCTTTCTTT. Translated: CASSIKQGAGTEAFF.

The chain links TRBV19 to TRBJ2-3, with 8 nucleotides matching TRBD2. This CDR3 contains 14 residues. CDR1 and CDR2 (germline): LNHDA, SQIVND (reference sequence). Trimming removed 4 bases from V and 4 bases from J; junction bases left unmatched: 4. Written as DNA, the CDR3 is TGTGCCAGTAGTAAAAGCGGGAGTCCAGATACGCAGTATTTT. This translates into CASSKSGSPDTQYF.